Listed below are T cell receptor beta chains from one sample, sequenced in a study of vaccination effects on CD4 cells after COVID-19. No cognate antigen is known for these TCRs. Method: immunoSEQ multiplex PCR; TCRdb's copy keeps in-frame clones and lacks some. The sample lists roughly 76,000 clones, roughly 72% seen once, with roughly 1.8% in the top ten. The sequencing used CD4+ T cells from PBMCs cultured with HCoV-229E spike peptides, collected before COVID-19 vaccination. Receptor source: a human donor who received a COVID-19 vaccine. Both conserved end residues are part of each CDR3. A D gene is named only where the DNA matches it firmly. Size tells how often a clone was seen (once, few, many) or the class of an expanded clone, and some rows leave it out.

- | TRBJ2-1 | TRBD2 | TRBV18 | TGTGCCAGCTCACCGACCGGGACTAGCGGGGGGGCCCTACGGAATGAGCAGTTCTTC | CASSPTGTSGGALRNEQFF
once | TRBJ2-1 | - | TRBV7-3 | TGTGCCAGCAGCTTAATAGCGGCCAATGAGCAGTTCTTC | CASSLIAANEQFF
once | TRBJ2-1 | - | TRBV7-2 | TGTGCCAGCAGGCAAGGGAGCTCCTACAATGAGCAGTTCTTC | CASRQGSSYNEQFF
- | TRBJ1-2 | TRBD1 | TRBV7-2 | TGTGCCAGCAGCAAACAGGGGAACTATGGCTACACCTTC | CASSKQGNYGYTF
once | TRBJ2-5 | - | TRBV24-1 | TGTGCCACCAGTGACCGGGACGACCAAGAGACCCAGTACTTC | CATSDRDDQETQYF
- | TRBJ1-4 | - | TRBV5-1 | TGCGCCAGCCAGGAGGTCGGGTCAGGGGAAAAACTGTTTTTT | CASQEVGSGEKLFF
- | TRBJ2-1 | TRBD1 | TRBV3-1/TRBV3-2 | TGTGCCAGCAGCCAAGGGACAGGGACCTACAATGAGCAGTTCTTC | CASSQGTGTYNEQFF
- | TRBJ1-5 | - | TRBV2 | TGTGCCAGCAGCGCGGGCCAAATCCCGGGTCAGCCCCAGCATTTT | CASSAGQIPGQPQHF
- | TRBJ1-2 | TRBD1 | TRBV30 | TGTGCCTGGAGACAGGGGGTTAACTATGGCTACACCTTC | CAWRQGVNYGYTF
- | TRBJ2-3 | - | TRBV6-2/TRBV6-3 | TGTGCCAGCAGTTTACTTGATACGCAGTATTTT | CASSLLDTQYF
- | TRBJ1-1 | TRBD1 | TRBV7-2 | TGTGCCAGCAGCTTAGAGCGGGGCAGGGGGCGCGGCACTGAAGCTTTCTTT | CASSLERGRGRGTEAFF
- | TRBJ2-5 | - | TRBV12-3/TRBV12-4 | TGTGCCAGCAGTTTTGGTATGGAGACCCAGTACTTC | CASSFGMETQYF
- | TRBJ1-4 | - | TRBV19 | TGTGCCAGTAGTACCTCCGGGACGGGCCATGAAAAACTGTTTTTT | CASSTSGTGHEKLFF
few | TRBJ2-1 | - | TRBV9 | TGTGCCAGCAGCGCCCCGGGGCGAAATAGCATGTTCTTC | CASSAPGRNSMFF
- | TRBJ2-3 | TRBD2 | TRBV5-1 | TGCGCCAGGAAAGTTAGCGGGGGGAACGTTCGGGGGTTCCGCACAGATACGCAGTATTTT | CARKVSGGNVRGFRTDTQYF
- | TRBJ1-1 | - | TRBV6-5 | TGTGCCAGCAGACTCGGACAGTACACTGAAGCTTTCTTT | CASRLGQYTEAFF
- | TRBJ1-5 | - | TRBV2 | TGTGCCAGCAGTGCCTTAGGGCTGAACAATCAGCCCCAGCATTTT | CASSALGLNNQPQHF
- | TRBJ2-3 | TRBD1 | TRBV7-9 | TGTGCCAGCAGGGGGGACAGGGGGACCACAGATACGCAGTATTTT | CASRGDRGTTDTQYF
- | TRBJ2-3 | TRBD2 | TRBV5-1 | TGCGCCAGCAGCTACTTAGCGGGGTCAGATACGCAGTATTTT | CASSYLAGSDTQYF
- | TRBJ1-2 | - | TRBV7-2 | TGTGCCAGCAGCCCCCCGGTGTGGCTGAACTATGGCTACACCTTC | CASSPPVWLNYGYTF